One T cell receptor (beta chain) is described in this entry. It has no known antigen specificity. The sample holds no much larger clone one base away, and base qualities are not on file. Healthy HIV-negative adults with no recently reported acute infections or vaccinations were included as donors. Every donor was a Caucasian adult living in Nashville, Tennessee, USA. Magnetic negative selection was used to enrich CD4+ T cells, after which naive cells were positively selected on CD45RA and the negative fraction became the memory subset. After blood collection by leukapheresis, PBMCs were isolated using Ficoll-Histopaque density gradient centrifugation and then cryopreserved in the vapor phase of liquid nitrogen. Analytical flow cytometry was used to check the purity and quantity of every magnetically sorted T cell population. From each sorted fraction, genomic DNA was isolated and quantified by UV absorbance on a Nanodrop 2000c.

TCR CDR3 regions were amplified from genomic DNA by multiplex PCR using the deep immunoSEQ assay. Extracted genomic DNA from each cell subset was distributed evenly across all wells of several immunoSEQ 96-well plates, and each plate was treated as a replicate. For sorted subsets, around 200 ng genomic DNA, equal to some 30,000 T cell genomes, was loaded into each replicate PCR. Purified libraries were quantified with a Qubit 3.0 fluorometer, sized on a Bioanalyzer 2100, and re-quantified with the KAPA Library Quantification kit. Every immunoSEQ 96-well plate was sequenced on a dedicated single-read 150-cycle Illumina NextSeq 550 flow cell. The study's processing was this. Because the immunoSEQ output included only junctional sequences and no quality scores, the filtering could not be the same as the filtering used for full-length reads. To assign V/J genes and CDR3, sequences were annotated using PyIR, a Python wrapper for IgBLAST v1.9, with IMGT germline references. Reads were filtered out if the reads had weak V/J assignments (E-value above 1e-6), no CDR3, stop codons, out-of-frame junctions, or ambiguous translated residues. A V3J clonotype was defined by an identical inferred V gene, J gene, and CDR3 amino acid sequence. To compute the percentage overlap between repertoires, the number of shared unique clonotypes was divided by the size of the smaller repertoire. Repertoire richness was assessed with RTK rarefaction, the Chao1 estimator, and Recon v2.1 estimates of unobserved clonotypes. OLGA was used to compute generation probabilities for all TCRbeta clonotypes that the gDNA method yielded from a few donors. What TCRdb holds here is the immuneACCESS table cut down to in-frame rearrangements. Part of the clones is not present; checked against another copy, under half of the missing clones reflect an unresolved V gene, and the others are unexplained. D and trimming come from the DNA, and the V and J calls and clone size come from that table. The sample table contains 2 million to 2.5 million clones; only one count was recorded for just under 95% of them. The ten largest clones take up around 0.35% of the sample.

This record belongs to a study of shared clonotypes between healthy human individuals (TCRdb year 2020). Background on the whole study: A couple of women and a few men aged 18 to 49 years were included in the cohort. Per donor, leukapheresis produced somewhere between about 0.9 and 9.5 billion PBMCs. For each donor, CD4 naive and CD4 memory were each given three plates, CD8 naive was given two plates, and CD8 memory was given one plate. To increase sequencing depth and limit assay-specific biases, TCR repertoire library preparation and sequencing were carried out by different laboratories using diverse techniques. Blood TCR repertoires of five healthy adults were deeply sequenced to estimate repertoire size and the extent of clonotype sharing between individuals.

At the junction V is shortened by 7 bases and J by 0 bases; bases outside the gene matches: 14. The cysteine opens and the phenylalanine closes a CDR3 of 17 amino acids. This entry keeps only the CDR3 DNA: 51 bases, framed from base 1. The germline V gene encodes CDR1 WNHNN and CDR2 SYGVQD (reference sequence). The study at large found these results: Larger estimated clonotype richness was generally found for naive subsets than for memory subsets. Based on pairwise subsampling, the degree of clonotype sharing among donors was expected to be affected by sequencing depth. Incomplete sequencing was indicated by rarefaction of sorted-subset datasets, despite the large sequencing depth. Clonotypes shared by all four sorted-subset donors showed higher generation probabilities than non-shared clonotypes. Because the study included only a small number of donors, the genetic and exposure-history diversity represented was limited. Sampling was restricted to blood, and TCR repertoires in tissue are likely to differ from TCR repertoires in blood. When a few donors were compared, the shared fraction of clonotypes was 5% to 6.5% for naive CD4, 3.5% to 4% for naive CD8, about 2.4% for memory CD4, and roughly 0.4% for memory CD8.

The sample comprised naive CD4+ T cells from PBMCs. The sample's cell subset or site label is to be understood as: CD45RA+ positively selected. This sequence was found in a man in his late teens or twenties in good health. Some clones in this sample may be carry-over from other donors' samples. This sequence uses TRBV10-1 and TRBJ1-2, with TRBD1 identical over 7 junction bases. The CDR3 protein: CASKKPLSTGPNYGYTF. DNA sequence: TGCGCCAGCAAAAAGCCCTTGTCGACAGGGCCTAACTATGGCTACACCTTC.